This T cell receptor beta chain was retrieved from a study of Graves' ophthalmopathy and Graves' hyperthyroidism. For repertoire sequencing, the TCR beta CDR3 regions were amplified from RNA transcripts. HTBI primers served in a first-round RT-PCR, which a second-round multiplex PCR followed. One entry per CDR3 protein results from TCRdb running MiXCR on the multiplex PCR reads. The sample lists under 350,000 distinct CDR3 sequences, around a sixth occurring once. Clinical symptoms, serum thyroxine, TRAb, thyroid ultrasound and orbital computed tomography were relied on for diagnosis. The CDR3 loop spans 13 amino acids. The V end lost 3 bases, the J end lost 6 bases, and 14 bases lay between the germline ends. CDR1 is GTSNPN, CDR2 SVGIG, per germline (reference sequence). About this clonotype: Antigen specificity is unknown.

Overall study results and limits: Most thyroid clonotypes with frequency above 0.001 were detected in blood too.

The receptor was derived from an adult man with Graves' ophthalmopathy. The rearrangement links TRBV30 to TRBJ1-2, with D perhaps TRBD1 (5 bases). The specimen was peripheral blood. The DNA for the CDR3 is TGTGCCTGGAGGGGACCAGGGTTCGATGGCTACACCTTC. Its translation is CAWRGPGFDGYTF.